The rows below give T cell receptor beta chains drawn from one sample of a study of T cells in Graves' hyperthyroidism and ophthalmopathy. One entry per CDR3 protein, called by TCRdb with MiXCR from the multiplex PCR reads. This table holds some 690,000 distinct CDR3 sequences, 17% found once. Sequenced: blood. These receptor sequences come from a man in his forties or fifties with Graves' hyperthyroidism. CDR3s include the opening cysteine and the closing phenylalanine or tryptophan. Fields, in order: CDR3 length, J gene, clone size, D gene, V gene, CDR3 protein, CDR3 DNA. A D gene is named only where the DNA matches it firmly. Some rows have no size entry. The others give once, few or many, or a class for an expanded clone.

14 | TRBJ2-2 | - | - | TRBV6-1 | CATQWNRGTGELFF | TGTGCCACCCAGTGGAATCGGGGCACCGGGGAGCTGTTTTTT
12 | TRBJ2-1 | many | - | TRBV29-1 | CSVGQSYNEQFF | TGCAGCGTCGGACAGTCCTACAATGAGCAGTTCTTC
16 | TRBJ1-3 | many | TRBD1 | TRBV12-3/TRBV12-4 | CASSLTPTGAGNTIYF | TGTGCCAGCAGTTTAACACCGACAGGGGCTGGAAACACCATATATTTT
13 | TRBJ1-1 | many | - | TRBV3-1 | CASRRRGNTEAFF | TGTGCCAGCAGGCGTAGGGGCAACACTGAAGCTTTCTTT
18 | TRBJ2-5 | many | TRBD2 | TRBV10-3 | CAATPGLAGSVQGETQYF | TGTGCCGCCACCCCGGGACTAGCGGGATCGGTCCAAGGAGAGACCCAGTACTTC
16 | TRBJ2-1 | - | - | TRBV7-3 | CASSPEPAGRNNEQFF | TGTGCCAGCAGCCCGGAACCGGCGGGCAGGAACAATGAGCAGTTCTTC
14 | TRBJ2-1 | many | - | TRBV7-3 | CASSLGASYNEQFF | TGTGCCAGCAGCTTAGGGGCATCCTACAATGAGCAGTTCTTC
13 | TRBJ1-1 | few | - | TRBV29-1 | CSVEREWNTEAFF | TGCAGCGTTGAAAGGGAGTGGAACACTGAAGCTTTCTTT
16 | TRBJ2-5 | - | TRBD1 | TRBV11-2 | CASSATLAGGHETQYF | TGTGCCAGCAGCGCAACTTTGGCAGGGGGCCACGAGACCCAGTACTTC
14 | TRBJ1-1 | many | TRBD1 | TRBV20-1 | CSARGDSMNTEAFF | TGCAGTGCTAGAGGGGACAGCATGAACACTGAAGCTTTCTTT
16 | TRBJ2-3 | few | TRBD2 | TRBV5-1 | CASTLAGGPVGDTQYF | TGCGCCAGCACCCTAGCGGGAGGGCCTGTGGGAGATACGCAGTATTTT
14 | TRBJ1-5 | - | - | TRBV25-1 | CASTTRGKGQPQHF | TGTGCCAGCACTACCCGGGGGAAAGGTCAGCCCCAGCATTTT
14 | TRBJ1-1 | many | - | TRBV28 | CASSLMGRNTEAFF | TGTGCCAGCAGTTTAATGGGACGGAACACTGAAGCTTTCTTT
15 | TRBJ2-3 | many | - | TRBV5-4 | CASSSTQGHGDTQYF | TGTGCCAGCAGCAGTACACAAGGGCACGGGGATACGCAGTATTTT
16 | TRBJ2-1 | few | TRBD2 | TRBV10-2 | CASSRAGGYIDNEQFF | TGCGCCAGCAGTCGAGCGGGAGGGTACATAGACAATGAGCAGTTCTTC
17 | TRBJ2-2 | few | - | TRBV28 | CASSNGANSGDTGELFF | TGTGCCAGCAGTAACGGTGCGAATAGCGGAGACACCGGGGAGCTGTTTTTT
15 | TRBJ2-7 | many | - | TRBV6-2/TRBV6-3 | CASSSPTFTAYEQYF | TGTGCCAGCAGTTCACCGACTTTCACGGCCTACGAGCAGTACTTC
11 | TRBJ2-5 | - | - | TRBV27 | CAGDSLETQYF | TGTGCCGGCGACAGTTTGGAGACCCAGTACTTC
17 | TRBJ1-2 | - | TRBD1 | TRBV15 | CATSSGGQGARNYGYTF | TGTGCCACCAGCAGTGGAGGACAGGGGGCAAGGAACTATGGCTACACCTTC
14 | TRBJ2-7 | - | - | TRBV28 | CASSETRTDYEQYF | TGTGCCAGCAGTGAAACCCGGACAGACTACGAGCAGTACTTC
14 | TRBJ1-4 | few | TRBD1 | TRBV28 | CASRKAGGNEKLFF | TGTGCCAGCCGAAAGGCAGGGGGTAATGAAAAACTGTTTTTT
14 | TRBJ1-1 | - | - | TRBV5-5 | CASKHTRDGGGTFF | TGTGCCTCCAAGCATACCCGAGACGGGGGCGGAACTTTCTTT
14 | TRBJ2-7 | many | - | TRBV28 | CARTERVLSYEQYF | TGTGCCAGGACTGAGCGGGTCCTGTCCTACGAGCAGTACTTC
14 | TRBJ2-7 | - | - | TRBV7-9 | CASSSPGPTREQYF | TGTGCCAGCAGCTCGCCGGGACCAACCCGGGAGCAGTACTTC
15 | TRBJ2-1 | few | - | TRBV7-3 | CASSLSGSSYNEQLF | TGTGCCAGCAGCTTAAGTGGGAGCTCCTACAATGAGCAGCTCTTC
18 | TRBJ1-4 | many | TRBD1 | TRBV28 | CASRPNSGTGGLSEKLFF | TGTGCCAGCAGGCCTAACTCCGGGACAGGGGGCCTTAGTGAAAAACTGTTTTTT
13 | TRBJ1-1 | many | - | TRBV6-5 | CASSYKQNTEAFF | TGTGCCAGCAGTTACAAGCAGAACACTGAAGCTTTCTTT
18 | TRBJ2-2 | many | TRBD2 | TRBV12-5 | CASGFSASGAQNTGELFF | TGTGCTAGTGGTTTTTCGGCTAGCGGGGCCCAGAACACCGGGGAGCTGTTTTTT
14 | TRBJ2-1 | - | TRBD2 | TRBV20-1 | CSATSGSWVNEQFF | TGCAGTGCTACTAGCGGGAGTTGGGTCAATGAGCAGTTCTTC
13 | TRBJ2-7 | many | - | TRBV15 | CATSRGQDYEQYF | TGTGCCACCAGCAGGGGCCAAGACTACGAGCAGTACTTC
11 | TRBJ1-1 | - | - | TRBV30 | CAWRTFYEAFF | TGTGCCTGGAGGACATTCTATGAAGCTTTCTTT
13 | TRBJ2-7 | - | TRBD2 | TRBV25-1 | CASMAGGSYEQYF | TGTGCCAGCATGGCCGGGGGGTCCTACGAGCAGTACTTC
16 | TRBJ2-3 | many | TRBD2 | TRBV2 | CASSEAWREVADTQYF | TGTGCCAGCAGTGAAGCTTGGCGGGAGGTTGCAGATACGCAGTATTTT
12 | TRBJ2-1 | many | - | TRBV11-3 | CASSFDRNEQFF | TGTGCCAGCAGCTTTGATCGCAATGAGCAGTTCTTC
17 | TRBJ2-1 | many | - | TRBV5-1 | CASSLGALTYTYNEQFF | TGCGCCAGCAGCTTGGGAGCACTAACTTACACTTACAATGAGCAGTTCTTC
15 | TRBJ1-4 | many | - | TRBV12-3/TRBV12-4 | CASSLRGVKKEKLFF | TGTGCCAGCAGTTTACGGGGGGTCAAGAAGGAAAAACTGTTTTTT
14 | TRBJ2-3 | few | - | TRBV6-1 | CASSERQPTDTQYF | TGTGCCAGCAGTGAAAGGCAGCCTACAGATACGCAGTATTTT
13 | TRBJ2-2 | many | - | TRBV12-3/TRBV12-4 | CASSLPGKEELFF | TGTGCCAGCAGTTTACCGGGTAAAGAGGAGCTGTTTTTT
16 | TRBJ2-1 | many | TRBD2 | TRBV7-3 | CASSLNPSGRSSEQFF | TGTGCCAGCAGCTTAAACCCTAGCGGGAGATCTAGTGAGCAGTTCTTC
16 | TRBJ2-2 | many | TRBD2 | TRBV12-5 | CASGHRSGSLVGELFF | TGTGCTAGTGGTCATAGAAGCGGGAGTTTAGTCGGGGAGCTGTTTTTT
13 | TRBJ1-5 | many | TRBD1 | TRBV30 | CAWTGQEGQPQHF | TGTGCCTGGACAGGACAGGAGGGACAGCCCCAGCATTTT
15 | TRBJ2-3 | many | TRBD2 | TRBV5-4 | CASSAGLAGTDTQYF | TGTGCCAGCAGTGCGGGACTAGCGGGCACAGATACGCAGTATTTT
15 | TRBJ1-1 | many | - | TRBV19 | CASSTPGWKNTEAFF | TGTGCCAGTAGTACGCCGGGTTGGAAGAACACTGAAGCTTTCTTT